This is a list of T cell receptor beta chains from one sample in a study of T cell changes during pregnancy in multiple sclerosis. Repertoires were generated with immunoSEQ multiplex PCR, while TCRdb's copy carries only in-frame clones and drops some. The sample consists of about 59,000 clones, around 94% of them appearing once. The source was CD8+ T cells from peripheral blood mononuclear cells, collected after pregnancy. Receptors were obtained from a female donor with multiple sclerosis, enrolled in a pregnancy study. CDR3s include the opening cysteine and the closing phenylalanine or tryptophan. Fields, in order: J gene, clone size, D gene, V gene, CDR3 protein, CDR3 DNA. The D gene is left open where the match is weak. A row's size may be missing; if present it is once, few, many or a size class.

>TRBJ2-5|NA|TRBD1|TRBV2
CASSELTGQGETQYF
TGTGCCAGCAGTGAATTGACAGGGCAAGGGGAGACCCAGTACTTC
>TRBJ2-1|NA|TRBD2|TRBV5-8
CASSSGLASYNEQFF
TGTGCCAGCAGTTCGGGACTAGCGTCTTACAATGAGCAGTTCTTC
>TRBJ1-2|many|NA|TRBV4-3
CASSHDVTGLDGYTF
TGCGCCAGCAGCCATGATGTTACGGGACTCGATGGCTACACCTTC
>TRBJ2-3|NA|NA|TRBV13
CASSLRGGYTQYF
TGTGCCAGCAGCCTAAGGGGGGGGTATACGCAGTATTTT
>TRBJ1-2|few|TRBD1|TRBV4-1
CASSPAKGAYGYTF
TGCGCCAGCAGCCCCGCCAAGGGGGCTTATGGCTACACCTTC
>TRBJ2-1|NA|TRBD1|TRBV28
CASSFRGPYNEQFF
TGTGCCAGCAGTTTCAGGGGGCCCTACAATGAGCAGTTCTTC
>TRBJ2-3|NA|TRBD1|TRBV27
CASSPIQGSATDTQYF
TGTGCCAGCAGCCCTATACAGGGGAGCGCCACAGATACGCAGTATTTT
>TRBJ1-2|NA|NA|TRBV19
CASTPLGAVGYTF
TGTGCCAGTACCCCACTTGGGGCGGTTGGCTACACCTTC
>TRBJ2-7|NA|NA|TRBV19
CASSIGSGWAYEQYF
TGTGCCAGTAGTATTGGAAGCGGGTGGGCCTACGAGCAGTACTTC
>TRBJ2-7|NA|TRBD2|TRBV27
CASTPGGGGSYEQYF
TGTGCCAGCACCCCGGGCGGGGGGGGCTCCTACGAGCAGTACTTC
>TRBJ2-2|NA|NA|TRBV7-3
CASSLPDSSVRTGELFF
TGTGCCAGCAGCTTACCCGACAGTTCTGTGAGGACCGGGGAGCTGTTTTTT
>TRBJ2-7|NA|NA|TRBV7-2
CASSLVDRPHEQYF
TGTGCCAGCAGCTTAGTTGACAGACCCCACGAGCAGTACTTC
>TRBJ1-1|NA|TRBD1|TRBV7-9
CASSLPGTGGADTEAFF
TGTGCCAGCAGCTTACCCGGGACAGGGGGCGCCGACACTGAAGCTTTCTTT
>TRBJ2-3|NA|TRBD1|TRBV27
CASSLRALSSRGPDTQYF
TGTGCCAGCAGTTTACGAGCCCTTTCCTCTAGGGGGCCAGATACGCAGTATTTT
>TRBJ2-2|NA|NA|TRBV6-1
CASSAGNTGELFF
TGTGCCAGCAGTGCAGGGAACACCGGGGAGCTGTTTTTT
>TRBJ2-1|NA|NA|TRBV27
CASSQYNEQFF
TGTGCCAGCAGTCAATACAATGAGCAGTTCTTC
>TRBJ2-7|NA|NA|TRBV5-6
CASSFPNRDYEQYF
TGTGCCAGCAGCTTCCCAAACAGAGACTACGAGCAGTACTTC
>TRBJ2-1|NA|TRBD2|TRBV4-2
CASSQVASGNDEQFF
TGTGCCAGCAGCCAAGTCGCTAGCGGCAACGATGAGCAGTTCTTC
>TRBJ2-1|once|NA|TRBV27
CASSYQGGFSGEQFF
TGTGCCAGCAGTTACCAGGGGGGATTCAGTGGTGAGCAGTTCTTC
>TRBJ2-7|NA|NA|TRBV6-5
CASSYLAGELEQYF
TGTGCCAGCAGTTACCTAGCAGGGGAGCTCGAGCAGTACTTC
>TRBJ2-2|once|TRBD2|TRBV9
CASSPGTSGRTGELFF
TGTGCCAGCAGCCCCGGGACTAGCGGGAGGACCGGGGAGCTGTTTTTT
>TRBJ1-2|NA|NA|TRBV7-2
CASGETLYGYTF
TGTGCCAGCGGAGAGACGCTCTATGGCTACACCTTC